The clone carrying this T cell receptor beta chain has ten or more counts. This CDR3 contains 20 residues. Per germline, CDR1 MGHDK and CDR2 SYGVNS. The J segment lost 4 bases and the V segment lost 6 bases, leaving 17 bases of the junction unmatched. The CDR3 regions of TCR beta were amplified from RNA transcripts. Carried out on the TCR CDR3, a first-round RT-PCR used the HTBI primer set. Using its own MiXCR run on the multiplex PCR reads, TCRdb lists one record per CDR3 protein. The table records some 500,000 distinct CDR3 sequences, roughly an eighth of them present only once. A lack of ophthalmopathy progression within 18 months defined stable Graves' hyperthyroidism. Newly diagnosed hyperthyroidism patients aged 18 to 65 years had disease lasting under 2 months. Orbital computed tomography, thyroid ultrasound, serum thyroxine and TRAb, and clinical symptoms together informed the diagnoses. This record belongs to a study of T cells in Graves' hyperthyroidism and ophthalmopathy.

The clonotype comes from a woman aged 18-29 years with Graves' hyperthyroidism. V gene TRBV25-1 combines with J gene TRBJ2-2; 13 bases are a match to TRBD2. Input material: blood. CDR3 region: CASSAFTSGRAVEGTGELFF. The CDR3 DNA follows: TGTGCCAGCAGCGCATTCACTAGCGGGAGGGCCGTAGAGGGCACCGGGGAGCTGTTTTTT.